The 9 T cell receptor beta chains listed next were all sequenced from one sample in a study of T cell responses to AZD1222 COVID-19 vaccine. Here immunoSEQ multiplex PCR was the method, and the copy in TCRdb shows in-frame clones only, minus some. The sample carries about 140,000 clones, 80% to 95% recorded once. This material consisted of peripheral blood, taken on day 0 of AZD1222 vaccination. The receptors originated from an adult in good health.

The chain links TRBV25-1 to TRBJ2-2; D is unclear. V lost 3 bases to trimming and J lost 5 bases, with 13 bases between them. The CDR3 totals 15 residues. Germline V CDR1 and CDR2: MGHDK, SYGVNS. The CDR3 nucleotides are TGTGCCAGCAGTGACCCTGGGGTTGCAACCGGGGAGCTGTTTTTT. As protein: CASSDPGVATGELFF.

The CDR3 region is CASSTGTGGGSGANVLTF. CDR3 sequence (DNA): TGTGCCAGTAGTACTGGGACAGGGGGCGGCTCTGGGGCCAACGTCCTGACTTTC. The chain links TRBV19 to TRBJ2-6; TRBD1 matches 12 bases. CDR1 is LNHDA, CDR2 SQIVND, per germline (reference sequence). The trim removed 4 bases at V and 0 bases at J, leaving 4 bases unmatched. The CDR3 has 18 residues.

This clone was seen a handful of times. In DNA form, the CDR3 reads TGTGCCAGTACTCCGAGGGGGGGAGCAACTAATGAAAAACTGTTTTTT. It encodes CASTPRGGATNEKLFF. This sequence joins TRBV19 and TRBJ1-4, with a weak D call TRBD1 (6 bases). Germline V gene lookup returns CDR1 LNHDA and CDR2 SQIVND (reference sequence). V was trimmed by 7 bases and J by 0 bases, leaving 15 bases between them. This CDR3 has 16 amino acids. Full variable domain (remainder filled in from reference TRBV19 and TRBJ1-4): DGGITQSPKYLFRKEGQNVTLSCEQNLNHDAMYWYRQDPGQGLRLIYYSQIVNDFQKGDIAEGYSVSREKKESFPLTVTSAQKNPTAFYLCASTPRGGATNEKLFFGSGTQLSVL.

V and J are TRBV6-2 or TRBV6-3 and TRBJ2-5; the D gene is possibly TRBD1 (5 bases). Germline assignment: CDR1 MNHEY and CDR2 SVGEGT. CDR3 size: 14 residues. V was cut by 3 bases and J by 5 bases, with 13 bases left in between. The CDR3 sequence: CASSYEQVGETQYF. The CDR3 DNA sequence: TGTGCCAGCAGTTATGAACAGGTGGGGGAGACCCAGTACTTC.

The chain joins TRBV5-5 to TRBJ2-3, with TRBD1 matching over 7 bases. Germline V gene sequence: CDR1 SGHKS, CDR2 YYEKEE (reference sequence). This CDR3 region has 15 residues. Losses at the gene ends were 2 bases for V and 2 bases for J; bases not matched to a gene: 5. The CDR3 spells CASSFYDRDTDTQYF. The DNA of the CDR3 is TGTGCCAGCAGCTTCTACGACAGGGACACAGATACGCAGTATTTT.

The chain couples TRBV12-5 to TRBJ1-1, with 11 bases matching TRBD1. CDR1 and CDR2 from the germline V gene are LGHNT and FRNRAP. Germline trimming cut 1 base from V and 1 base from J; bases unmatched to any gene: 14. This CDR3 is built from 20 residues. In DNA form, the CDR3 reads TGTGCTAGTGGTTTGGGCCGAAAATTCGGACAGGGGGCGCAGAACACTGAAGCTTTCTTT. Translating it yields CASGLGRKFGQGAQNTEAFF.

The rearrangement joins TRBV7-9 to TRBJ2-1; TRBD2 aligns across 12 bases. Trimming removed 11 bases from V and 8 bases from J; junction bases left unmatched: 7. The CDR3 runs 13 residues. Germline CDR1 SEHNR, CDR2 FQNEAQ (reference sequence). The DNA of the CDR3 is TGTGCCGCGGGGCTAGCGGGAGGGTATGAGCAGTTCTTC. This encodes CAAGLAGGYEQFF.

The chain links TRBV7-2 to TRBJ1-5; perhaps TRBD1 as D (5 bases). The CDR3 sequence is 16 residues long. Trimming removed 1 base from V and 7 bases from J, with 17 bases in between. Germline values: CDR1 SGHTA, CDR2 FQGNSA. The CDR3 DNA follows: TGTGCCAGCAGCTTAGGGGTCCCGGCAGGGAGCCAGCCCCAGCATTTT. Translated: CASSLGVPAGSQPQHF.

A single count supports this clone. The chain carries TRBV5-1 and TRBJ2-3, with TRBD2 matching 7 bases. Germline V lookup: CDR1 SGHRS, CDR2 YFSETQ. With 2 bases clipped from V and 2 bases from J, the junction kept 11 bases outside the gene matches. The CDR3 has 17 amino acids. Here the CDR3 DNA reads TGCGCCAGCAGCTTCCGCGGGGGTAGTATATACACAGATACGCAGTATTTT. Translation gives CASSFRGGSIYTDTQYF.